Sequencing of this TCR beta chain was carried out in a study of T cells in Graves' hyperthyroidism and ophthalmopathy. TCR beta CDR3 regions were amplified from RNA. TCR CDR3 regions were first amplified by RT-PCR with HTBI primers. TCRdb fed the multiplex PCR reads into MiXCR, producing one record per CDR3 protein. There are around 700,000 distinct CDR3 sequences in the sample; roughly 32% occur only once, and around a third lies in the top ten. The CDR3 is 12 residues long. This clonotype was observed once. This may come from a read error, since a much larger clone is one base off. This TCR came from a woman aged 40 to 50 with Graves' hyperthyroidism. This rearrangement joins TRBV21-1 to TRBJ2-7. TRBV21-1 constitutes a pseudogene. Material: blood. DNA for the CDR3: TGTGCCAGCAGCATCAACCCCTACGAGCGGTACTTC. Amino acids: CASSINPYERYF.